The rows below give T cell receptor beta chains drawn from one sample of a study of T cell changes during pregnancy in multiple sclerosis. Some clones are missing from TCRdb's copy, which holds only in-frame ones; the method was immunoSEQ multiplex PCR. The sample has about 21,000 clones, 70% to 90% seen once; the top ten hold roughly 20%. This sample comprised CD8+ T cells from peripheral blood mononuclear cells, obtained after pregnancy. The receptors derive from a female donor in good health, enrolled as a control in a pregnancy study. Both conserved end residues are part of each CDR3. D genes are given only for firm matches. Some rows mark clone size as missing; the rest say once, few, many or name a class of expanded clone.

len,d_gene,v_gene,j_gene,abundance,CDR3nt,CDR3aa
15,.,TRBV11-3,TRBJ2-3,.,TGTGCCAGCAGCTTTTCGGGCGGGAGCACAGATACGCAGTATTTT,CASSFSGGSTDTQYF
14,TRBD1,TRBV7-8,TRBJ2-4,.,TGTGCCAGCAGCCCCCAGGGGGCGAGAGACATTCAGTACTTC,CASSPQGARDIQYF
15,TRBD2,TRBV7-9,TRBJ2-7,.,TGTGCCAGCAGCTTCCCGACTAGCGGTTCCTACGAGCAGTACTTC,CASSFPTSGSYEQYF
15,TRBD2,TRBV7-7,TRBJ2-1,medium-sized,TGTGCCAGCAGCTTGGACTTAGCGGGATCCAATGAGCAGTTCTTC,CASSLDLAGSNEQFF
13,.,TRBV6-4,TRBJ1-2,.,TGTGCCAGCAGTGACCTCGGTTCCTATGGCTACACCTTC,CASSDLGSYGYTF
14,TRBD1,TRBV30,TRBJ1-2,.,TGTGCCTGGATGTCCGGGACAGGGGCCTATGGCTACACCTTC,CAWMSGTGAYGYTF
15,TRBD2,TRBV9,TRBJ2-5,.,TGTGCCAGCAGCGTGGCGGGACTAGCGGAAGAGACCCAGTACTTC,CASSVAGLAEETQYF
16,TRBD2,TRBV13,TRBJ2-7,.,TGTGCCAGCAGCTTAGTCCTCAGCGGGATGGGATTCGAGCAGTACTTC,CASSLVLSGMGFEQYF
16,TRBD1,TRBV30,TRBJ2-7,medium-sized,TGTGCCTGGAGTCTTGACCCTGGACAGGTTCACCACGAGCAGTACTTC,CAWSLDPGQVHHEQYF
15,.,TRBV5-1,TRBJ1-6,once,TGCGCCAGCAGCTTGGACGGCGGATTTAATTCACCCCTCCACTTT,CASSLDGGFNSPLHF
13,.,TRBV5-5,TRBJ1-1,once,TGTGCCAGCAGCTTCTCTATGAACACTGAAGCTTTCTTT,CASSFSMNTEAFF
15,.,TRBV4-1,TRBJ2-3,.,TGCGCCAGCAGTCCCGTGGACAGCTACACAGATACGCAGTATTTT,CASSPVDSYTDTQYF
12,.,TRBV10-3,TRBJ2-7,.,TGTGCCATCGCCGGGGCAGGGGACGAGCAGTACTTC,CAIAGAGDEQYF
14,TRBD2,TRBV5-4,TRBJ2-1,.,TGTGCCAGCAGCTTGCAACTAGCGGGAGATGAGCAGTTCTTC,CASSLQLAGDEQFF
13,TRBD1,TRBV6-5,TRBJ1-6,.,TGTGCCAGCAGCTACGAGGGGGCTTCACCCCTCCACTTT,CASSYEGASPLHF
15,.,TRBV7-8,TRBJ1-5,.,TGTGCCAGCAGCTTGGTAGGCAGCGCGGGGCAGCCCCAGCATTTT,CASSLVGSAGQPQHF
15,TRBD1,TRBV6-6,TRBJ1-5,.,TGTGCCAGCACCTCATTGGGACAGGGGTGGCAGCCCCAGCATTTT,CASTSLGQGWQPQHF
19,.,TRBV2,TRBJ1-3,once,TGTGCCAGCAGTGATCCCCCGTGGGGGGAGGCCCGCTCTGGAAACACCATATATTTT,CASSDPPWGEARSGNTIYF
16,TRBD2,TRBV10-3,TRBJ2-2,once,TGTGCCATCAGTGAGTTGACTAGCGGAAACACCGGGGAGCTGTTTTTT,CAISELTSGNTGELFF
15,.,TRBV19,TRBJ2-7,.,TGTGCCAGTAGTATAGTCGGCGGTAAGGGGTACGAGCAGTACTTC,CASSIVGGKGYEQYF
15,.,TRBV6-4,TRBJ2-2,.,TGTGCCAGCAGTGACTCGACAGCGAACACCGGGGAGCTGTTTTTT,CASSDSTANTGELFF
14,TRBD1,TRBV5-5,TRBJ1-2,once,TGTGCCAGCAGCTTAGGACAGGGGGAATATGGCTACACCTTC,CASSLGQGEYGYTF
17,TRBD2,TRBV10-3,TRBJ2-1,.,TGTGCCATCAGTGAGGCTGGGTCGGGAGGGCCGTTCAGATTAGGTTTCTTC,CAISEAGSGGPFRLGFF
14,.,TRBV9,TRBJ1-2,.,TGTGCCAGCAGGGGTGGAGGAATTAACTATGGCTACACCTTC,CASRGGGINYGYTF
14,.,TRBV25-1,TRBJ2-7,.,TGTGCCAGCAGTGAGGAGGGTCTCTCCTACGAGCAGTACTTC,CASSEEGLSYEQYF
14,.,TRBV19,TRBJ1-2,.,TGTGCCAGTAGCCTCATTGGGACACTCTATGGCTACACCTTC,CASSLIGTLYGYTF
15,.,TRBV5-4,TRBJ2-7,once,TGTGCCAGCAGCTTGGATAGGGAGGTTCCTTACGAGCAGTACTTC,CASSLDREVPYEQYF
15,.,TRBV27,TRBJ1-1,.,TGTGCCAGCAGTTTGGTCCCCCTCGGGAACACTGAAGCTTTCTTT,CASSLVPLGNTEAFF
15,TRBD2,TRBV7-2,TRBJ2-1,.,TGTGCCAGCAGCCCCGGACTAGCGGACTACAATGAGCAGTTCTTC,CASSPGLADYNEQFF
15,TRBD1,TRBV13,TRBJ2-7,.,TGTGCCAGCAGCTTAGAGGGACAGGGGGACTACGAGCAGTACTTC,CASSLEGQGDYEQYF
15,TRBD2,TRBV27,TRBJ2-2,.,TGTGCCAGCACCTACGCGGGAGGGAGTACCGGGGAGCTGTTTTTT,CASTYAGGSTGELFF
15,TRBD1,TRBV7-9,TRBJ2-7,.,TGTGCCAGCAGCCCGCCGGGACAGGGGGCCTACGAGCAGTACTTC,CASSPPGQGAYEQYF
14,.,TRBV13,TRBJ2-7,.,TGTGCCAGCAGCTCCAGGGGCAGGGATGGGGAGCAGTACTTC,CASSSRGRDGEQYF
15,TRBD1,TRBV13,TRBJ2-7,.,TGTGCCAGCAGTTTGTCGGACAGGGGGCTGAAAGAGCAGTACTTC,CASSLSDRGLKEQYF
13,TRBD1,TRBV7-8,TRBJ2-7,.,TGTGCCAGTCGGCAGGGGGCCTCCTACGAGCAGTACTTC,CASRQGASYEQYF
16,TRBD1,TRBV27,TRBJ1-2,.,TGTGCCAGCAGTTTTCGGGACAGGGGCTCTAACTATGGCTACACCTTC,CASSFRDRGSNYGYTF
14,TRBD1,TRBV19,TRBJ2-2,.,TGTGCCAGTAGTCTAGGACAGGCGTTTGGGGAGCTGTTTTTT,CASSLGQAFGELFF
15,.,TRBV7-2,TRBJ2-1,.,TGTGCCAGCAGCTTATTGTTTAGAGTACTTGATGAGCAGTTCTTC,CASSLLFRVLDEQFF
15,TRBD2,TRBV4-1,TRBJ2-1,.,TGCGCCAGCAGCCCCATGGAGCTAGCGGGAAGGGAGCAGTTCTTC,CASSPMELAGREQFF
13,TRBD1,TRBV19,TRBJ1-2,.,TGTGCCAGTAATCCGACAGGGTCCTATGGCTACACCTTC,CASNPTGSYGYTF
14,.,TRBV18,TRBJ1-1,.,TGTGCCAGCTCACCACAGAGGGGGACGGTAGAAGCTTTCTTT,CASSPQRGTVEAFF
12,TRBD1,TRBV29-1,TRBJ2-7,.,TGCAGCGGGTGGTCCTCAGGGGGAGAGCAGTACTTC,CSGWSSGGEQYF
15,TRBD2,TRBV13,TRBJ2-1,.,TGTGCCAGCAGCTCGGGACTAGCGGAAAACAATGAGCAGTTCTTC,CASSSGLAENNEQFF
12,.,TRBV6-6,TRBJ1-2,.,TGTGCCAGCGACGCTCGGGCGGGTGGCTACACCTTC,CASDARAGGYTF
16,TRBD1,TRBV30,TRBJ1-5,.,TGTGCCTGGTCGACAGGGGGGCGGTGGGGCAATCAGCCCCAGCATTTT,CAWSTGGRWGNQPQHF
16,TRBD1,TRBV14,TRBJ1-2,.,TGTGCCAGCAGCCAAGATTTAACAGGGGCGGTATTTGGCTACACCTTC,CASSQDLTGAVFGYTF
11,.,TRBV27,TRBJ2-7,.,TGTGCCAGCAGTTTTAATCACGAGCAGTACTTC,CASSFNHEQYF